One and the same sample provided the 20 T cell receptor beta chains below, sequenced in a study of cytomegalovirus exposure and HLA in healthy donors. The PCR made use of 60 Vbeta and 13 Jbeta primers. Method: immunoSEQ multiplex PCR; TCRdb's copy keeps in-frame clones and lacks some. The table has 100,000 to 150,000 clones, approximately 80% seen once; the top ten hold 0.6% to 0.7%. Sequencing used PBMCs. All receptors derive from a man aged 18 to 29 in good health and CMV-seronegative.

V usage is TRBV10-2 and J usage is TRBJ1-5; TRBD1 agrees at 9 bases. With V trimmed by 5 bases and J by 7 bases, 6 bases remained unmatched. There are 14 residues in the CDR3. The germline V gene encodes CDR1 WSHSY and CDR2 SAAADI. CDR3 coding DNA: TGCGCCAGCAGTACACAGGGGGCTCCCCAGCCCCAGCATTTT. Protein product: CASSTQGAPQPQHF.

The chain employs TRBV19 and TRBJ1-1, with 11 bases that match TRBD1. The germline V gene has CDR1 LNHDA and CDR2 SQIVND (reference sequence). The CDR3 consists of 15 residues. Trimming took 4 bases from V and 4 from J; bases not matched to a gene: 5. In nucleotides, the CDR3 is TGTGCCAGTAGTACAATGGGACAGGGGGGCACTGAAGCTTTCTTT. It encodes CASSTMGQGGTEAFF.

The V and J genes are TRBV30 and TRBJ2-3; 10 bases fit TRBD1. V was pared by 6 bases and J by 8 bases, with 11 bases of the junction left unmatched. This CDR3 contains 14 residues. Germline CDR1 GTSNPN, CDR2 SVGIG (reference sequence). The CDR3 is CACLRDRGHRTQYF. Here the CDR3 DNA reads TGTGCCTGCCTACGGGACAGGGGCCATCGTACGCAGTATTTT.

This chain uses TRBV19 with TRBJ2-5, with 11 bases fitting TRBD1. The CDR3 runs to 16 residues. Germline V CDR1 and CDR2: LNHDA, SQIVND (reference sequence). With 3 bases clipped from V and 3 bases from J, the junction kept 6 bases outside the gene matches. The CDR3 nucleotides are TGTGCCAGTAGTATGGGCGGGACAGGGGGTGAAGAGACCCAGTACTTC. Translated, it gives CASSMGGTGGEETQYF.

The chain uses TRBV13 and TRBJ2-5; 7 bases are shared with TRBD1. V shed 6 bases and J 1 base; nucleotides not matched to a gene: 2. Germline assignment: CDR1 PRHDT and CDR2 FYEKMQ (reference sequence). The length of the CDR3 is 13 residues. The CDR3 reads CASRGTVQETQYF. DNA of the CDR3: TGTGCCAGCAGAGGGACAGTCCAAGAGACCCAGTACTTC.

The rearrangement uses TRBV4-2 and TRBJ2-1; D unclear. The germline CDR1 and CDR2 sequences are LGHNA and YNFKEQ. The CDR3 is made up of 15 amino acids. With 4 bases removed from V and 6 bases from J, the gap between germline ends came to 16 bases. The CDR3 loop reads CASSRTVEFANEQFF. CDR3 DNA sequence: TGTGCCAGCAGCCGAACAGTCGAGTTCGCCAATGAGCAGTTCTTC.

The chain couples TRBV6-1 to TRBJ2-5; 7 bases fit TRBD2. This CDR3 is 15 amino acids long. Trimming cost V 8 bases and J 4 bases; bases outside gene matches: 13. From germline, CDR1 is MNHNS and CDR2 SASEGT. The CDR3 here is CASVTLGGSIETQYF. The CDR3 bases are TGTGCCAGCGTCACTTTGGGGGGGTCTATAGAGACCCAGTACTTC.

The V call is TRBV5-6, the J call TRBJ1-3, with D perhaps TRBD1 (5 bases). The CDR3 is 15 amino acids. Trimming took 4 bases from V and 4 from J, leaving 15 bases between them. CDR1 SGHDT and CDR2 YYEEEE come from the germline V gene. The chain's CDR3 is CASSGVRGAGNTIYF. The CDR3 DNA follows: TGTGCCAGCAGCGGCGTTAGGGGTGCGGGAAACACCATATATTTT.

The chain is built from TRBV4-3 and TRBJ2-7, with TRBD1 matching over 8 bases. Trimming took 3 bases from V and 3 from J; bases not matched to a gene: 7. This CDR3 contains 15 residues. Per the germline V gene, CDR1 is LGHNA and CDR2 is YSLEER. Here the CDR3 reads CASSHRDRSGYEQYF. The CDR3, as DNA: TGCGCCAGCAGCCACAGGGACAGGTCGGGCTACGAGCAGTACTTC.

The CDR3 spells CASSEGGPVPNEQFF. CDR3 nucleotides: TGTGCCAGCAGTGAAGGGGGCCCGGTGCCTAATGAGCAGTTCTTC. The rearrangement joins TRBV6-4 to TRBJ2-1; TRBD1 matches 7 bases. The trim removed 3 bases at V and 7 bases at J, leaving 9 bases unmatched. Looked up from germline, CDR1 is MRHNA and CDR2 is SNTAGT. The CDR3 runs 15 residues.

This chain connects TRBV12-5 to TRBJ2-7, with D possibly TRBD1 on 6 matching bases. The CDR3 has 13 residues. V was pared by 6 bases and J by 2 bases, with 11 bases between. Per germline, CDR1 LGHNT and CDR2 FRNRAP. The CDR3 DNA is TGTGCTAGTGGGGTGCAGGGGACCTACGAGCAGTACTTC. This gives the protein CASGVQGTYEQYF. Based on the CDR3 plus reference TRBV12-5 and TRBJ2-7, the full variable domain is DARVTQTPRHKVTEMGQEVTMRCQPILGHNTVFWYRQTMMQGLELLAYFRNRAPLDDSGMPKDRFSAEMPDATLATLKIQPSEPRDSAVYFCASGVQGTYEQYFGPGTRLTVT.

This clone was found once. This chain's CDR3 is CASSLGARTDTQYF. In DNA, the CDR3 is TGTGCCAGCAGCTTGGGGGCCCGCACAGATACGCAGTATTTT. This rearrangement joins TRBV5-8 to TRBJ2-3; no firm D call. Trimming removed 0 bases at V and 1 base at J, with 6 bases between. CDR3 length equals 14 residues. Germline CDR1 and CDR2: SGHTS and YDEGEE.

The V gene is TRBV7-9, the J gene TRBJ2-3; 9 positions match TRBD1. Per the germline V gene, CDR1 is SEHNR and CDR2 is FQNEAQ (reference sequence). V gave up 1 base and J gave up 6 bases; unmatched junction bases: 8. The length of the CDR3 is 16 residues. CDR3 residues: CASSLGGTGSLDTQYF. CDR3 coding DNA: TGTGCCAGCAGCTTAGGCGGGACAGGGTCCCTGGATACGCAGTATTTT.

DNA of the CDR3: TGTGCCAGCAGGAGGGATGTGGCTTCACCCCTCCACTTT. Protein product: CASRRDVASPLHF. This chain joins TRBV7-9 and TRBJ1-6; D uncertain. CDR1 and CDR2 from the germline V gene are SEHNR and FQNEAQ (reference sequence). Trimming shortened V by 6 bases and J by 9 bases, and 12 bases separated the two germline ends. This CDR3 has 13 residues. The whole variable domain, filled in from reference TRBV7-9 and TRBJ1-6, reads DTGVSQNPRHKITKRGQNVTFRCDPISEHNRLYWYRQTLGQGPEFLTYFQNEAQLEKSRLLSDRFSAERPKGSFSTLEIQRTEQGDSAMYLCASRRDVASPLHFGNGTRLTVT.

This chain joins TRBV7-9 and TRBJ1-2; TRBD1 agrees at 8 bases. This CDR3 region has 15 residues. Germline V lookup: CDR1 SEHNR, CDR2 FQNEAQ (reference sequence). V gave up 5 bases and J gave up 8 bases; unmatched junction bases: 13. CDR3: CASSDQTGVLYGYTF. The CDR3 bases are TGTGCCAGCAGCGATCAGACAGGGGTCTTATACGGCTACACCTTC.

This rearrangement joins TRBV2 to TRBJ1-2; D uncertain. Germline lookup yields CDR1 SNHLY and CDR2 FYNNEI. V lost 8 bases to trimming and J lost 4 bases, with 11 bases between them. The CDR3 contains 12 residues. This chain's CDR3 is CASLAQIYGYTF. Here the CDR3 DNA reads TGTGCCAGCCTGGCTCAGATCTATGGCTACACCTTC.

The CDR3: CASSLGAEQYF. The CDR3 DNA sequence: TGTGCCAGCAGCCTTGGGGCGGAGCAGTACTTC. The rearrangement links TRBV5-4 to TRBJ2-7, with D possibly matching TRBD1 (5 bases). Trimming left V 4 bases short and J 7 bases short, with 9 bases between. Germline CDR1 reads SGHNT; CDR2 reads YYREEE (reference sequence). This CDR3 has 11 amino acids.

This clone showed up just once. V is TRBV6-1 and J is TRBJ2-6, with TRBD1 matching over 7 bases. The CDR3 runs 18 residues. Unmatched junction bases numbered 6, after V lost 1 base and J lost 0 bases. Per the germline V gene, CDR1 is MNHNS and CDR2 is SASEGT. The CDR3: CASSEGRPGGSGANVLTF. CDR3 DNA: TGTGCCAGCAGTGAAGGGCGACCAGGGGGCTCTGGGGCCAACGTCCTGACTTTC.

This chain links TRBV7-2 with TRBJ2-7, with TRBD2 identical over 8 bases. Germline CDR1 and CDR2: SGHTA and FQGNSA. The ends lost 4 bases at V and 4 bases at J; junction bases unmatched: 12. This CDR3 has 16 residues. The CDR3 DNA follows: TGTGCCAGCAGCTCCAGAGGACGAACTAGCGGATACGAGCAGTACTTC. The encoded protein is CASSSRGRTSGYEQYF.

The chain carries TRBV27 and TRBJ1-5; D remains unclear. The CDR3 is 14 residues long. Looked up from germline, CDR1 is MNHEY and CDR2 is SMNVEV (reference sequence). V lost 3 bases, J lost 4 bases, and 10 bases lay in between. This CDR3 reads CASSFRPGNQPQHF. In DNA form, the CDR3 reads TGTGCCAGCAGTTTTAGGCCCGGGAATCAGCCCCAGCATTTT.